These 22 T cell receptor beta chains originate from one sample sequenced in a study of PD-1 blockade in classical Hodgkin lymphoma (dated by TCRdb to 2018 to 2021). The sample's time point label, in plain terms: cycle 2 day 1 (C2D1) of nivolumab. All trial patients had relapsed after autologous stem cell transplantation, with cohorts A, B and C differing in prior brentuximab vedotin exposure. The library was built by means of the immunoSEQ multiplex PCR assay. This immuneACCESS table, as held by TCRdb, lists in-frame sequences with V and J called but not all clones. Of the missing ones, under half trace to an unresolved V gene in checked studies; the others have no known cause. Within this sample are under 110,000 clones, with more than 85% of them counted one time only. The ten largest clones add up to 6.6% of the sample. The sample consisted of peripheral blood mononuclear cells (PBMCs), taken before the second cycle of nivolumab. Receptors were obtained from a human donor with classical Hodgkin lymphoma.

The rearrangement links TRBV5-1 to TRBJ1-2; 7 positions agree with TRBD1. CDR1 is SGHRS and CDR2 is YFSETQ in the germline V gene. The CDR3 is 14 amino acids. V trimming: 0 bases; J trimming: 6 bases; junction bases outside the gene matches: 5. The CDR3 is CASSLGDSINGYTF. CDR3 bases: TGCGCCAGCAGCTTGGGGGACAGTATTAATGGCTACACCTTC.

V is TRBV19 and J is TRBJ2-2; D unclear. The CDR3 totals 14 residues. The V gene's germline CDR1 is LNHDA and CDR2 SQIVND (reference sequence). V lost 1 base and J lost 6, with 9 bases in between. The CDR3 sequence: CASSIAWVSGELFF. For the CDR3, the DNA is TGTGCCAGTAGTATAGCTTGGGTTTCCGGGGAGCTGTTTTTT.

The chain employs TRBV30 and TRBJ1-2; unclear D gene. Per germline, CDR1 GTSNPN and CDR2 SVGIG (reference sequence). The length of the CDR3 is 9 residues. CDR3 sequence reads: CALTDGYTF. CDR3 nucleotides: TGTGCTTTGACGGATGGCTACACCTTC.

V gene TRBV5-6 combines with J gene TRBJ2-3, with 8 positions matching TRBD2. This CDR3 has 16 residues. V lost 4 bases and J lost 6; bases outside the gene matches: 13. Looked up from germline, CDR1 is SGHDT and CDR2 is YYEEEE. This CDR3 is CASSSLAGLVGDTQYF. The DNA of the CDR3 is TGTGCCAGCAGCAGCCTTGCGGGACTAGTCGGCGATACGCAGTATTTT. Supplemented by reference TRBV5-6 and TRBJ2-3, the full variable domain reads DAGVTQSPTHLIKTRGQQVTLRCSPKSGHDTVSWYQQALGQGPQFIFQYYEEEERQRGNFPDRFSGHQFPNYSSELNVNALLLGDSALYLCASSSLAGLVGDTQYFGPGTRLTVL.

The chain has TRBV12-5 and TRBJ1-2; the match to TRBD1 covers 8 bases. The CDR3 length is 14 residues. The germline gives CDR1 LGHNT, CDR2 FRNRAP. The trim removed 2 bases at V and 1 base at J, leaving 0 bases unmatched. The CDR3 loop is CASGLTGGNYGYTF. The DNA of the CDR3 is TGTGCTAGTGGTTTGACAGGGGGTAACTATGGCTACACCTTC.

The chain has TRBV27 and TRBJ2-7; 7 nucleotides align to TRBD1. The CDR3 totals 14 residues. Looked up from germline, CDR1 is MNHEY and CDR2 is SMNVEV (reference sequence). The V segment lost 6 bases and the J segment 3 bases; nucleotides outside the gene matches: 8. The CDR3 nucleotides read TGTGCCAGCAGCCACACCAGGGGGAGCTACGAGCAGTACTTC. It translates to CASSHTRGSYEQYF.

This rearrangement joins TRBV13 to TRBJ2-3; tentative D call: TRBD2 (7 bases). CDR3 length equals 16 residues. The V gene lost 5 bases and the J gene lost 2 bases, with 17 bases spanning the gap. CDR1 is PRHDT and CDR2 is FYEKMQ in the germline V gene (reference sequence). The CDR3 DNA sequence: TGTGCCAGCAGCCTACGGGCCGGGGGGCTCACAGATACGCAGTATTTT. Translated: CASSLRAGGLTDTQYF. The variable domain in full, with the rest retrieved from reference TRBV13 and TRBJ2-3, is AAGVIQSPRHLIKEKRETATLKCYPIPRHDTVYWYQQGPGQDPQFLISFYEKMQSDKGSIPDRFSAQQFSDYHSELNMSSLELGDSALYFCASSLRAGGLTDTQYFGPGTRLTVL.

This chain joins TRBV4-2 and TRBJ2-1, with D unclear. Germline V lookup: CDR1 LGHNA, CDR2 YNFKEQ. CDR3 length equals 11 residues. V lost 1 base and J lost 12, with 7 bases in between. The CDR3 here is CASSQGPGQFF. For the CDR3, the DNA is TGTGCCAGCAGCCAAGGGCCTGGGCAGTTCTTC.

The chain uses TRBV9 and TRBJ1-5, with 9 bases that match TRBD1. V shed 4 bases and J 4 bases; nucleotides not matched to a gene: 6. CDR3 size: 15 residues. Germline V CDR1 and CDR2: SGDLS, YYNGEE. The CDR3, as DNA: TGTGCCAGCAGCCTACAGGGGGCGCAAAATCAGCCCCAGCATTTT. It is translated as CASSLQGAQNQPQHF.

The V and J genes are TRBV6-5 and TRBJ2-5; the D gene is possibly TRBD2 (6 bases). Between the trimmed V and J ends, which lost 2 bases and 1 base, there was a span of 14 bases. There are 16 residues in the CDR3. Germline CDR1 reads MNHEY; CDR2 reads SVGAGI. CDR3 amino acids: CASSYDWGGGQETQYF. The CDR3 nucleotides are TGTGCCAGCAGTTACGATTGGGGAGGCGGCCAAGAGACCCAGTACTTC.

The chain employs TRBV2 and TRBJ1-1; D is unresolved. Germline V CDR1 and CDR2: SNHLY, FYNNEI. The germline V and J ends were trimmed by 5 bases and 2 bases, with 9 bases remaining between them. This CDR3 is built from 13 residues. DNA of the CDR3: TGTGCCAGCAGTTCACCTTATAACACTGAAGCTTTCTTT. Its translation is CASSSPYNTEAFF.

This rearrangement joins TRBV6-4 to TRBJ2-4; weak D call: TRBD2 (7 bases). There are 16 residues in the CDR3. The V gene's germline CDR1 is MRHNA and CDR2 SNTAGT. With 6 bases removed from V and 6 bases from J, the gap between germline ends came to 21 bases. Here the CDR3 reads CASSPDGGQGANIQYF. CDR3 DNA: TGTGCCAGCAGCCCCGACGGGGGGCAGGGCGCAAACATTCAGTACTTC.

The V gene is TRBV19, the J gene TRBJ1-1, with D perhaps TRBD1 (5 bases). Trimming shortened V by 3 bases and J by 4 bases, and 9 bases separated the two germline ends. This CDR3 is built from 13 residues. Germline lookup yields CDR1 LNHDA and CDR2 SQIVND (reference sequence). CDR3 protein: CASSIRGGTEAFF. The DNA of the CDR3 is TGTGCCAGTAGTATTCGGGGGGGCACTGAAGCTTTCTTT.

This CDR3 reads CASSPRTGDNNQPQHF. The DNA for the CDR3 is TGTGCCAGCAGTCCCCGGACAGGCGACAACAATCAGCCCCAGCATTTT. The rearrangement links TRBV6-7 to TRBJ1-5; 7 nucleotides line up with TRBD1. TRBV6-7 belongs to the ORF category, with a function that is uncertain. The CDR3 contains 16 residues. V lost 5 bases and J lost 3; bases outside the gene matches: 10.

The V call is TRBV19, the J call TRBJ1-3, with D perhaps matching TRBD1 (5 bases). The CDR3 length is 17 residues. Trimming cost V 8 bases and J 0 bases, with 20 bases left between them. Germline V gene data show CDR1 as LNHDA and CDR2 as SQIVND (reference sequence). DNA of the CDR3: TGTGCCAGTCGGGGGTTAGGGACTGGCGGCTCTGGAAACACCATATATTTT. This translates into CASRGLGTGGSGNTIYF.

The CDR3 bases are TGTGCCAGCAGTGATGGGTTGGGGCTTAATGAAAAACTGTTTTTT. Translating gives CASSDGLGLNEKLFF. This chain uses TRBV25-1 with TRBJ1-4, with TRBD1 as a possible D gene (5 bases). The CDR3 loop spans 15 amino acids. V was pared by 3 bases and J by 4 bases, with 12 bases between. The germline CDR1 and CDR2 sequences are MGHDK and SYGVNS.

This chain uses TRBV7-9 with TRBJ1-2; the D is unclear. The CDR3 length is 13 residues. V was shortened by 7 bases and J by 8 bases, with 17 bases between the two germline ends. Germline values: CDR1 SEHNR, CDR2 FQNEAQ (reference sequence). CDR3 amino acids: CASNPFSTMGYTF. CDR3 in DNA: TGTGCCAGCAACCCCTTCAGCACTATGGGCTACACCTTC.

This clone came up once. This rearrangement joins TRBV9 to TRBJ1-6; TRBD1 matches 7 bases. Germline lookup yields CDR1 SGDLS and CDR2 YYNGEE. V dropped 3 bases and J dropped 7; count of bases not matched to a gene: 7. The CDR3 covers 15 residues. The CDR3 sequence: CASSDPKGANSPLHF. DNA for the CDR3: TGTGCCAGCAGCGACCCTAAGGGGGCGAATTCACCCCTCCACTTT. The complete variable domain, with remaining parts taken from reference TRBV9 and TRBJ1-6, reads DSGVTQTPKHLITATGQRVTLRCSPRSGDLSVYWYQQSLDQGLQFLIQYYNGEERAKGNILERFSAQQFPDLHSELNLSSLELGDSALYFCASSDPKGANSPLHFGNGTRLTVT.

The chain has TRBV5-6 and TRBJ2-7; TRBD1 matches at 9 bases. Trimming cost V 3 bases and J 4 bases; bases outside gene matches: 5. This CDR3 region has 14 residues. CDR1 and CDR2 (germline): SGHDT, YYEEEE. The CDR3 is CASSSRDRAYEQYF. The CDR3 DNA reads TGTGCCAGCAGCTCCCGGGACAGGGCATACGAGCAGTACTTC.

The V gene is TRBV30, the J gene TRBJ1-1; tentative D call: TRBD1 (5 bases). V lost 0 bases and J 2 bases, leaving 16 bases between the germline ends. Germline V lookup: CDR1 GTSNPN, CDR2 SVGIG (reference sequence). CDR3 size: 16 residues. The CDR3 DNA is TGTGCCTGGAGTGTACTTGGTCGCAGGGATAACACTGAAGCTTTCTTT. Translated: CAWSVLGRRDNTEAFF.

This clone has a single count. The chain combines TRBV27 with TRBJ2-7; D call uncertain. CDR1 MNHEY and CDR2 SMNVEV come from the germline V gene (reference sequence). CDR3 length equals 14 residues. The germline V and J ends were trimmed by 6 bases and 0 bases, with 12 bases remaining between them. CDR3 sequence: CASSFSPVSYEQYF. The DNA of the CDR3 is TGTGCCAGCAGCTTCAGTCCAGTCTCCTACGAGCAGTACTTC.

The chain couples TRBV7-3 to TRBJ2-6, with D perhaps TRBD1 (7 bases). Trimming took 5 bases from V and 0 from J, leaving 20 bases between them. Germline CDR1 reads SGHTA; CDR2 reads FQGTGA. The CDR3 is made up of 19 amino acids. DNA of the CDR3: TGTGCCAGCAGCCCCCACGCGGGGACAGCCCGCTCTGGGGCCAACGTCCTGACTTTC. Protein product: CASSPHAGTARSGANVLTF.